This T cell receptor beta chain came from a study of graft-versus-host responses after intestinal transplantation. Study-wide background: Transplant recipients had multivisceral, liver-intestinal, or isolated intestinal grafts. Broader study findings: In recipient marrow, GvH clones were found, and some appeared first in ileum or blood.

V shed 10 bases and J 8 bases; nucleotides not matched to a gene: 7. The germline V gene encodes CDR1 ENHRY and CDR2 SYGVKD. The CDR3 loop spans 13 amino acids. The culture paired approximately 200,000 irradiated violet-dye-labeled stimulators with approximately 200,000 CFSE-labeled responders. Sorted cells were CFSE-low CD3+CD4+ or CD3+CD8+ proliferating responders. This clone was observed a few times. The assay was immunoSEQ multiplex PCR, and TCRdb's table has in-frame clones only and misses some. This table has roughly 7,800 clones, around a third appearing once. Sequencing used alloreactive CD4+ T cells from a mixed lymphocyte reaction culture, obtained before intestinal transplant. Subset defined: CFSE-low proliferating T cells sorted from roughly 6-day pre-transplant mixed lymphocyte reaction (GvH or HvG direction). The chain joins TRBV10-3 to TRBJ1-5, with 11 bases matching TRBD1. The receptor's source is a human patient who received an intestinal transplant. The CDR3 nucleotides are TGTGCCAGCCAAGGGACAGGGGGAAAGCCCCAGCATTTT. Residues: CASQGTGGKPQHF.